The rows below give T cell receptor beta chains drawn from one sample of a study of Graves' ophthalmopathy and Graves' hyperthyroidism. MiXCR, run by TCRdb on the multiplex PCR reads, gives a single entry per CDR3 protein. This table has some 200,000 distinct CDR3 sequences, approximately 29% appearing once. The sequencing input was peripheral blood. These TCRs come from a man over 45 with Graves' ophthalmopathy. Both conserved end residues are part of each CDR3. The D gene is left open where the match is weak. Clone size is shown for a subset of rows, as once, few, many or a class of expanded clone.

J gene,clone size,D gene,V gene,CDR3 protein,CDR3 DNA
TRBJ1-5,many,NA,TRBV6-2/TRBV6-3,CASSSLPPGSQPQHF,TGTGCCAGCAGTTCCCTCCCACCAGGATCTCAGCCCCAGCATTTT
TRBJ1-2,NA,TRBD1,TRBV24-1,CATSDYRGGYTF,TGTGCCACCAGTGACTACAGGGGTGGCTACACCTTC
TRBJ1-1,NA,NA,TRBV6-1,CASRPQGTEAFF,TGTGCCAGCAGGCCACAGGGAACTGAAGCTTTCTTT
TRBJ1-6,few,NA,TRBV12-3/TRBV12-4,CASSRTGRASSYNSPLHF,TGTGCCAGCAGCCGTACAGGGAGAGCGAGCTCCTATAATTCACCCCTCCACTTT
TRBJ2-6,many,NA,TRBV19,CASSMLRERWSSGANVLTF,TGTGCCAGTAGTATGCTCAGGGAAAGGTGGAGCTCTGGGGCCAACGTCCTGACTTTC
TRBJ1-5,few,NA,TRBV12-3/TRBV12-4,CASSSRDRPQHF,TGTGCCAGCAGTTCCCGTGACCGGCCCCAGCATTTT
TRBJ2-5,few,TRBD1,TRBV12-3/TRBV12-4,CASSPTGQEYQETQYF,TGTGCCAGCAGTCCCACAGGACAGGAGTACCAAGAGACCCAGTACTTC
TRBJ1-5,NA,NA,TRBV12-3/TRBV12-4,CASSPPRTEHNQPQHF,TGTGCCAGCAGTCCCCCTCGGACAGAACACAATCAGCCCCAGCATTTT
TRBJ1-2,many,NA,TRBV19,CASTGPGGYTF,TGTGCCAGTACCGGGCCCGGAGGCTACACCTTC
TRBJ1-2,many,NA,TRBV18,CASSPDVQGNYGYTF,TGTGCCAGCTCACCCGACGTGCAGGGAAACTATGGCTACACCTTC
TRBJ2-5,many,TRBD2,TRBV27,CASSSRAGLKETQYF,TGTGCCAGCAGTTCGAGAGCGGGATTAAAAGAGACCCAGTACTTC
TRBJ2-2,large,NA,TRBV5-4,CASTQGGGTGELFF,TGTGCCAGCACCCAGGGAGGAGGCACCGGGGAGCTGTTTTTT
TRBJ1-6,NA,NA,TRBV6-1,CASSAGFNNSPLHF,TGTGCCAGCAGTGCGGGCTTTAATAATTCACCCCTCCACTTT
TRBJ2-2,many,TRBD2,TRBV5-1,CASSFRLAENTGELFF,TGCGCCAGCAGCTTCAGACTAGCGGAGAACACCGGGGAGCTGTTTTTT
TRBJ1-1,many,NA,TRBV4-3,CASSQVSTNTEAFF,TGCGCCAGCAGCCAAGTGTCAACTAACACTGAAGCTTTCTTT
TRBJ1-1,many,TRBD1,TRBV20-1,CSARTGQRDTEAFF,TGCAGTGCTAGAACGGGACAGAGGGACACTGAAGCTTTCTTT
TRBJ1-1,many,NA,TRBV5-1,CASSLGTQPTEAFF,TGCGCCAGCAGCTTGGGGACACAACCCACTGAAGCTTTCTTT
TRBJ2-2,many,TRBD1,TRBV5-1,CASSTEPGQAGELFF,TGCGCCAGCAGCACAGAACCGGGACAGGCCGGGGAGCTGTTTTTT
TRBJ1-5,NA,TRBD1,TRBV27,CASSSTGVSNQPQLF,TGTGCCAGCAGTTCGACAGGGGTTAGCAATCAGCCCCAGCTTTTT
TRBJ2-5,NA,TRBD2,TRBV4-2,CASSQEGTSGSRSETQYF,TGTGCCAGCAGCCAAGAAGGGACTAGCGGGAGTAGGTCAGAGACCCAGTACTTC